Listed here are 14 T cell receptor beta chains from one sample, sequenced in a study of cytomegalovirus exposure and HLA in healthy donors. Method: immunoSEQ multiplex PCR; TCRdb's copy keeps in-frame clones and lacks some. This table has some 310,000 clones, 70% to 90% appearing once. The sample was PBMCs. Source of these receptors: a man younger than 45 in good health and CMV-seronegative.

The J gene is TRBJ1-2, the V gene TRBV30; possibly TRBD1 for D (5 bases). V lost 0 bases to trimming and J lost 0 bases, with 11 bases between them. CDR3 size: 15 residues. Per the germline V gene, CDR1 is GTSNPN and CDR2 is SVGIG (reference sequence). CDR3 amino acids: CAWSVRGEPNYGYTF. In DNA form, the CDR3 reads TGTGCCTGGAGTGTACGGGGGGAACCTAACTATGGCTACACCTTC.

The V call is TRBV29-1, the J call TRBJ1-4, with TRBD1 matching over 8 bases. Losses at the gene ends were 6 bases for V and 8 bases for J; bases not matched to a gene: 5. The germline V gene has CDR1 SQVTM and CDR2 ANQGSEA. The CDR3 runs 12 residues. CDR3 sequence: CSVAGQAEKLFF. The CDR3 bases are TGCAGCGTGGCGGGACAGGCCGAAAAACTGTTTTTT.

Written as DNA, the CDR3 is TGCGCCAGCAGCCAAGATCTGGCTTATAATTCACCCCTCCACTTT. Translating gives CASSQDLAYNSPLHF. The V and J genes are TRBV4-3 and TRBJ1-6; D remains ambiguous. CDR1 LGHNA and CDR2 YSLEER come from the germline V gene. V dropped 0 bases and J dropped 4 bases, with 7 bases sitting between them. The CDR3 has 15 residues.

This chain connects TRBV7-9 to TRBJ1-2; TRBD1 is a possible D gene (6 bases). This CDR3 is 14 amino acids long. CDR1 is SEHNR, CDR2 FQNEAQ, per germline (reference sequence). With 7 bases removed from V and 4 bases from J, the gap between germline ends came to 16 bases. The CDR3 spells CASKPSGAGYGYTF. In nucleotides, the CDR3 is TGTGCCAGCAAACCCTCAGGGGCTGGCTATGGCTACACCTTC.

The chain links TRBV7-9 to TRBJ2-2; tentative D call: TRBD2 (6 bases). The CDR3 has 14 residues. CDR1 is SEHNR and CDR2 is FQNEAQ in the germline V gene (reference sequence). Trimming removed 3 bases from V and 4 bases from J, with 9 bases in between. The CDR3 spells CASSFQGGTGELFF. The CDR3 bases are TGTGCCAGCAGCTTTCAGGGAGGCACCGGGGAGCTGTTTTTT.

V gene TRBV27 combines with J gene TRBJ1-2; a weak D match, TRBD1 (5 bases). CDR1 and CDR2 (germline): MNHEY, SMNVEV (reference sequence). The CDR3 sequence is 13 residues long. V lost 2 bases, J lost 4 bases, and 8 bases lay in between. Here the CDR3 reads CASSLRGVYGYTF. Written as DNA, the CDR3 is TGTGCCAGCAGTTTACGGGGGGTCTATGGCTACACCTTC.

The V gene is TRBV30, the J gene TRBJ2-5; perhaps TRBD1 as D (7 bases). The ends were cut back, 3 bases at V and 7 bases at J, with 15 bases in the middle. The CDR3 length is 13 residues. Germline CDR1 reads GTSNPN; CDR2 reads SVGIG (reference sequence). CDR3 protein: CAWSPRGVGTQYF. The CDR3 DNA follows: TGTGCCTGGAGCCCCAGGGGGGTAGGGACCCAGTACTTC.

The V gene is TRBV6-6, the J gene TRBJ2-1, with D tentatively TRBD1 (5 bases). This CDR3 contains 15 residues. Deletions cut 4 bases from V and 4 bases from J, with 14 bases between. Per the germline V gene, CDR1 is MNHNY and CDR2 is SVGAGI (reference sequence). The CDR3 nucleotides are TGTGCCAGCAGTTGGTTAGGGGTTGATTACAATGAGCAGTTCTTC. This translates into CASSWLGVDYNEQFF.

V and J are TRBV21-1 and TRBJ2-7; the D call in the table, TRBD2, was not verified against the DNA. TRBV21-1 is termed a pseudogene. This CDR3 region has 17 residues. The CDR3 reads CASSKVSGTSGDYEQYF. The CDR3 DNA reads TGTGCCAGCAGCAAAGTTTCTGGGACTAGCGGGGACTACGAGCAGTACTTC.

The chain joins TRBV7-2 to TRBJ2-1; possible D gene TRBD1, 6 bases. Germline values: CDR1 SGHTA, CDR2 FQGNSA. This CDR3 region has 16 residues. V was trimmed by 5 bases and J by 6 bases, leaving 20 bases between them. The CDR3 here is CASSLQPGGLSNEQFF. The CDR3 DNA is TGTGCCAGCAGCCTACAACCTGGGGGCCTTAGCAATGAGCAGTTCTTC. Looking up the rest from reference TRBV7-2 and TRBJ2-1 gives the full variable domain: GAGVSQSPSNKVTEKGKDVELRCDPISGHTALYWYRQSLGQGLEFLIYFQGNSAPDKSGLPSDRFSAERTGGSVSTLTIQRTQQEDSAVYLCASSLQPGGLSNEQFFGPGTRLTVL.

The rearrangement links TRBV4-1 to TRBJ2-1; D uncertain. Looked up from germline, CDR1 is MGHRA and CDR2 is YSYEKL. The V and J ends lost 0 bases and 10 bases respectively, with 10 bases between them. This CDR3 has 13 residues. CDR3 amino acids: CASSQDAPWEQFF. DNA of the CDR3: TGCGCCAGCAGCCAAGATGCGCCCTGGGAGCAGTTCTTC.

The rearrangement links TRBV12-5 to TRBJ1-3; TRBD1 matches at 10 bases. The CDR3 loop spans 17 amino acids. The J segment lost 4 bases and the V segment lost 3 bases, leaving 9 bases of the junction unmatched. Germline-derived CDR1 and CDR2 are LGHNT and FRNRAP. The DNA for the CDR3 is TGTGCTAGTGGTTTAAACCGTGACAGGGGGCGAGGAAACACCATATATTTT. Amino acid sequence: CASGLNRDRGRGNTIYF.

The chain combines TRBV15 with TRBJ2-7, with 7 positions matching TRBD2. Germline V lookup: CDR1 LNHNV, CDR2 YYDKDF (reference sequence). V trimming: 3 bases; J trimming: 0 bases; junction bases outside the gene matches: 2. This CDR3 is built from 14 residues. CDR3 coding DNA: TGTGCCACCAGCAGGGGGACTACCTCCTACGAGCAGTACTTC. It specifies CATSRGTTSYEQYF. The complete variable domain, with remaining parts taken from reference TRBV15 and TRBJ2-7, reads DAMVIQNPRYQVTQFGKPVTLSCSQTLNHNVMYWYQQKSSQAPKLLFHYYDKDFNNEADTPDNFQSRRPNTSFCFLDIRSPGLGDTAMYLCATSRGTTSYEQYFGPGTRLTVT.

This clone was seen a few times. The chain is built from TRBV18 and TRBJ1-6; perhaps TRBD1 as D (6 bases). V lost 5 bases and J 8 bases, leaving 16 bases between the germline ends. The CDR3 is made up of 15 amino acids. Germline V gene sequence: CDR1 KGHSH, CDR2 LQKENI. The CDR3 reads CASSTPDRSYSPLHF. The CDR3 bases are TGTGCCAGCTCAACCCCAGACAGGTCCTATTCACCCCTCCACTTT.